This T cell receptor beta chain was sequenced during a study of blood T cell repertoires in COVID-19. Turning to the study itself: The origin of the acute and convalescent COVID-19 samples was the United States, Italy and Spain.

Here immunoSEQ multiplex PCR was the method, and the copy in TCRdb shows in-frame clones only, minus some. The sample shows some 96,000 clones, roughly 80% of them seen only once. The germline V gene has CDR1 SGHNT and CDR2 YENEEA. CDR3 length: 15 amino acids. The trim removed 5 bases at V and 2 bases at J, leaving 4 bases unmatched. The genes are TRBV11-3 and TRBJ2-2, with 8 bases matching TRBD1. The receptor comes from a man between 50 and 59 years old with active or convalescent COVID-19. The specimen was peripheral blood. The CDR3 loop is CASSRGQGNTGELFF. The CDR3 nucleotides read TGTGCCAGCAGCAGAGGACAGGGTAACACCGGGGAGCTGTTTTTT.